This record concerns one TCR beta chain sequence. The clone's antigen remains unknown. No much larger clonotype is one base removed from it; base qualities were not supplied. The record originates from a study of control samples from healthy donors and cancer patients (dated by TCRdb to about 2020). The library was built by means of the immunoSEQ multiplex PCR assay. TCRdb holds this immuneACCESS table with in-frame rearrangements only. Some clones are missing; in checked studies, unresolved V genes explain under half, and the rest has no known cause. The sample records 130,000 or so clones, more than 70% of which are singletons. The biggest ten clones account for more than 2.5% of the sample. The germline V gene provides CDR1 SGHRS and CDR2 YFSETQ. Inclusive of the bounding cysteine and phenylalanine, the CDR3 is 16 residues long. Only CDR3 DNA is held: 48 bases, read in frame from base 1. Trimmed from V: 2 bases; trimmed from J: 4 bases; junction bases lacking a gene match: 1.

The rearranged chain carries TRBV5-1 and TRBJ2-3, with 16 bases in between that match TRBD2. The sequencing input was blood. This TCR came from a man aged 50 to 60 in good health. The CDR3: CASSFGTSGGADTQYF. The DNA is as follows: TGCGCCAGCAGCTTCGGGACTAGCGGGGGGGCAGATACGCAGTATTTT.